The present TCR beta chain was sequenced within a study of graft-versus-host responses after intestinal transplantation. Turning to the study itself: Grafts were multivisceral, liver-intestinal, or isolated intestinal. The whole recipient group had anti-thymocyte globulin induction followed by tacrolimus and steroids for about three years. The study's findings and limits: Early post-transplant declines in HvG were associated with peak levels of circulating GvH clones. In recipient marrow, GvH clones were found, and some appeared first in ileum or blood.

A note on this clone: No antigen is known for it.

The CDR3 is 15 residues long. V shed 5 bases and J 1 base; nucleotides not matched to a gene: 7. CDR1 and CDR2 (germline): SGHVS, FNYEAQ. Produced via immunoSEQ multiplex PCR; TCRdb's table is partial and in-frame only. The table shows about 110,000 clones, with 85% to 95% occurring only once. The sample in question was unstimulated CD8+ T cells sorted from spleen or lymph node cells, obtained before transplant. V gene TRBV7-6 combines with J gene TRBJ2-7; 8 nucleotides align to TRBD1. The clonotype was recovered from a human donor who was the organ donor for an intestinal transplant. CDR3 sequence: CASSPEQGASYEQYF. The CDR3 DNA reads as TGTGCCAGCAGCCCGGAGCAGGGGGCGTCCTACGAGCAGTACTTC.